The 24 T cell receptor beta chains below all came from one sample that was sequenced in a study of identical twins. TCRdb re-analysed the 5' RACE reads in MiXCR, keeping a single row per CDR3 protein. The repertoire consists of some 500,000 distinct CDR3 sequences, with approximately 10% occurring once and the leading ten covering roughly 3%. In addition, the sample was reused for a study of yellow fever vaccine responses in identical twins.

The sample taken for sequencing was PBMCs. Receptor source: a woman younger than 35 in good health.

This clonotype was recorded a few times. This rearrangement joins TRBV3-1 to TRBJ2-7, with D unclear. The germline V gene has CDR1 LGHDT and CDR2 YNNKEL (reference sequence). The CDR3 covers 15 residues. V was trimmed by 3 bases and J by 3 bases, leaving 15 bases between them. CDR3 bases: TGTGCCAGCAGCCATAGCCCGGACGATTACTACGAGCAGTACTTC. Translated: CASSHSPDDYYEQYF.

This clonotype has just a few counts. CDR3 in DNA: TGTGCCAGCAGCTTGATATTCGGACAAGGGAATTCACCCCTCCACTTT. Translation: CASSLIFGQGNSPLHF. The chain links TRBV5-6 to TRBJ1-6; D is possibly TRBD1 (5 bases). V was clipped by 1 base and J by 7 bases, with 15 bases between them. Per germline, CDR1 SGHDT and CDR2 YYEEEE. The CDR3 sequence is 16 residues long.

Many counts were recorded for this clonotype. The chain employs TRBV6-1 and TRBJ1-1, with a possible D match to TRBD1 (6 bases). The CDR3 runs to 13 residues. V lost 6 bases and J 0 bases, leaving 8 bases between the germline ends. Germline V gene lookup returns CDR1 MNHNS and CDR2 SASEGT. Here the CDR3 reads CASRRGLNTEAFF. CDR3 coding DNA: TGTGCCAGCAGGAGGGGGTTGAACACTGAAGCTTTCTTT.

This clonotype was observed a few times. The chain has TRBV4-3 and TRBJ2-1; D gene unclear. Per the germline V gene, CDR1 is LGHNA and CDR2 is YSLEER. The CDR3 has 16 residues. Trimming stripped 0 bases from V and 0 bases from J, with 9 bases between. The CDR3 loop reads CASSQETASSYNEQFF. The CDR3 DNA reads TGCGCCAGCAGCCAAGAAACCGCGAGCTCCTACAATGAGCAGTTCTTC.

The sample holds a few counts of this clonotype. The CDR3 DNA is TGTGCCAGCAGCCCCGGGACAGGAACTTTTGATACGCAGTATTTT. Amino acids: CASSPGTGTFDTQYF. The J gene is TRBJ2-3, the V gene TRBV11-2, with 8 bases matching TRBD1. The ends lost 5 bases at V and 6 bases at J; junction bases unmatched: 10. CDR3 length equals 15 residues. The germline V gene has CDR1 SGHAT and CDR2 FQNNGV.

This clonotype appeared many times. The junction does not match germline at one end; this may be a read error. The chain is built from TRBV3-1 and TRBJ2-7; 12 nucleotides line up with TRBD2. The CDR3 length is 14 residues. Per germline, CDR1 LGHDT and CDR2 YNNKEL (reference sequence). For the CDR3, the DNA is TGTGCCAGCAGACAGGCCGCAGGACTAGCGGGACTCTTCTTC. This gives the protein CASRQAAGLAGLFF.

The CDR3 nucleotides read TGTGCCAGCAGCCCCTGGGGGGAGGGTTACAATGAGCAGTTCTTC. Translation gives CASSPWGEGYNEQFF. V and J are TRBV7-3 and TRBJ2-1; 7 nucleotides line up with TRBD2. Germline CDR1 and CDR2: SGHTA and FQGTGA. Trimming took 5 bases from V and 4 from J; bases not matched to a gene: 8. The CDR3 is 15 residues long.

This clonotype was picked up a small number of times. The CDR3 reads CATSRDPRTSGVYYEQYF. CDR3 nucleotide sequence: TGTGCCACCAGCAGAGATCCTCGAACTAGCGGAGTTTACTACGAGCAGTACTTC. The V and J genes are TRBV15 and TRBJ2-7, with 8 bases lining up with TRBD2. The germline gives CDR1 LNHNV, CDR2 YYDKDF (reference sequence). V was clipped by 0 bases and J by 3 bases; unmatched bases: 13. The CDR3 has 18 amino acids.

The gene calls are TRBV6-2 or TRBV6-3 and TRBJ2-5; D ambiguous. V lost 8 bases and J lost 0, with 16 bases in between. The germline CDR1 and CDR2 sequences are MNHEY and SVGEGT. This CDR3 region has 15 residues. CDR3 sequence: CASGERTEYQETQYF. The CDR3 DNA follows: TGTGCCAGCGGAGAGAGGACGGAGTACCAAGAGACCCAGTACTTC.

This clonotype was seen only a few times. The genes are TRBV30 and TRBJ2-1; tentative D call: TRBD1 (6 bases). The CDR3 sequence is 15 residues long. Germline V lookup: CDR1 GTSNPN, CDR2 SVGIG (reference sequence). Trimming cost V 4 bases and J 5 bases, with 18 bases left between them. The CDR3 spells CAWTQGLGGHNEQFF. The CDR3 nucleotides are TGTGCCTGGACCCAGGGGCTGGGCGGCCACAATGAGCAGTTCTTC.

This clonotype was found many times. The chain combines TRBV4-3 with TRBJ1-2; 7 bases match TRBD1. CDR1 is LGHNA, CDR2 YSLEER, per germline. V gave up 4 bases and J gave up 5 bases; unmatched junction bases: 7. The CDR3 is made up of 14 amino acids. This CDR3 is CASSPTGAEYGYTF. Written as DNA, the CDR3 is TGCGCCAGCAGCCCAACAGGGGCGGAGTATGGCTACACCTTC.

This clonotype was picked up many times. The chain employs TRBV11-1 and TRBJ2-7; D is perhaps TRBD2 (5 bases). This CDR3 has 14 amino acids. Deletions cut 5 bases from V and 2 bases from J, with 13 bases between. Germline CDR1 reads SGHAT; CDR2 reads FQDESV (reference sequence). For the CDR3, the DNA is TGTGCCAGCAGCCAAACTCGACTACCCTACGAGCAGTACTTC. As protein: CASSQTRLPYEQYF.

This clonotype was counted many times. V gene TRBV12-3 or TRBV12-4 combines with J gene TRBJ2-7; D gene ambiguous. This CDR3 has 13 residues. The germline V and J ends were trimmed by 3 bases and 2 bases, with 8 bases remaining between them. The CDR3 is CASSFSPPYEQYF. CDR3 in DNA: TGTGCCAGCAGTTTTTCTCCCCCCTACGAGCAGTACTTC.

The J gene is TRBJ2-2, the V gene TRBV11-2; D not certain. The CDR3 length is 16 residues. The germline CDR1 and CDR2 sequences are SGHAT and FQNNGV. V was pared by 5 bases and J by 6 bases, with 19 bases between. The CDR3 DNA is TGTGCCAGCAGCACACCTAGGGATCCTTACTCCGGGGAGCTGTTTTTT. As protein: CASSTPRDPYSGELFF.

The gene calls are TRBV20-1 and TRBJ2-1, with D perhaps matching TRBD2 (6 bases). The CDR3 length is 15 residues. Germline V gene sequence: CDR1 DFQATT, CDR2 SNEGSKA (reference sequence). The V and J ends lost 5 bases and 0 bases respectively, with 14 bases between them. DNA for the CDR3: TGCAGTGCTCTCCCCGGGACTCCCTCCTACAATGAGCAGTTCTTC. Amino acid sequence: CSALPGTPSYNEQFF.

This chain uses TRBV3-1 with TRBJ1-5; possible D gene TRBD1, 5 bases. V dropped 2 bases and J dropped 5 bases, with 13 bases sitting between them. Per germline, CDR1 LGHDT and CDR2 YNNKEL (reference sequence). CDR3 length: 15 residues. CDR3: CASSQSKGYDQPQHF. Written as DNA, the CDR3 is TGTGCCAGCAGCCAATCAAAGGGGTATGATCAGCCCCAGCATTTT.

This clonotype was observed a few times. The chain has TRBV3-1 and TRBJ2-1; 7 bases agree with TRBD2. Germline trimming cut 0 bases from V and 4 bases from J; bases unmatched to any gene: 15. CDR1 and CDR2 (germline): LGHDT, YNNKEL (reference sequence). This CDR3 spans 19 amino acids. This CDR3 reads CASSQDLPRGGRGYNEQFF. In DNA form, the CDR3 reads TGTGCCAGCAGCCAAGACCTCCCTAGGGGCGGGAGAGGTTACAATGAGCAGTTCTTC.

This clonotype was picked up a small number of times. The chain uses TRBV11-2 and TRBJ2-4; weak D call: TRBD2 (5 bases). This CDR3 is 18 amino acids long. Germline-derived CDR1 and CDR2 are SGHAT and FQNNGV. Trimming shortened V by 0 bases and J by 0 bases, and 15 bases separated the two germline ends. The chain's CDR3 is CASSLESPGSLAKNIQYF. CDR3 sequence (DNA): TGTGCCAGCAGCTTAGAGTCCCCGGGGAGTCTAGCCAAAAACATTCAGTACTTC.

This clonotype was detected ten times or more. The CDR3 DNA reads TGCAGTGCTAGAGAAGGGGGCCCTGGGCAGTACTTC. Translation gives CSAREGGPGQYF. The chain has TRBV20-1 and TRBJ2-7, with 7 bases that match TRBD1. J was trimmed by 9 bases and V by 0 bases; bases with no gene match: 5. The CDR3 has 12 amino acids. Germline loops: CDR1 DFQATT, CDR2 SNEGSKA (reference sequence).

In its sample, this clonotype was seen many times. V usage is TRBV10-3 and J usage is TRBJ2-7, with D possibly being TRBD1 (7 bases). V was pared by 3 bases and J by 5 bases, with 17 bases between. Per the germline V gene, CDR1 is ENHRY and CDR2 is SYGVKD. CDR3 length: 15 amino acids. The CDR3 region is CAISEERQGLHEQYF. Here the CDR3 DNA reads TGTGCCATCAGTGAAGAGAGACAGGGACTCCACGAGCAGTACTTC.

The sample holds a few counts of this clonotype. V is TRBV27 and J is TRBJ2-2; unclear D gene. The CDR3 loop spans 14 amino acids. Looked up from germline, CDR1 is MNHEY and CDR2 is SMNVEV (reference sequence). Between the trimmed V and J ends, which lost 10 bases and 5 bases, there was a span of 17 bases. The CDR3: CATQDSDSTGELFF. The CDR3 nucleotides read TGTGCCACCCAGGATTCCGATAGTACCGGGGAGCTGTTTTTT.

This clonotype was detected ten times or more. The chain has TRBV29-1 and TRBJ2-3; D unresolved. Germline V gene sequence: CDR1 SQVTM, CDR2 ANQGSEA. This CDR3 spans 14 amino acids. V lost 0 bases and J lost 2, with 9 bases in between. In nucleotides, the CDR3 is TGCAGCGTTGAAGATGAAGGGCTCACAGATACGCAGTATTTT. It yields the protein CSVEDEGLTDTQYF.

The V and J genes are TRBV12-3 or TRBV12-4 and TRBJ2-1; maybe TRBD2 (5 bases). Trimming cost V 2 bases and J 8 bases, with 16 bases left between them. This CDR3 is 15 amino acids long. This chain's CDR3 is CASSLLRNERDEQFF. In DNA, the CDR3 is TGTGCCAGCAGTTTATTGCGCAACGAGAGGGATGAGCAGTTCTTC.

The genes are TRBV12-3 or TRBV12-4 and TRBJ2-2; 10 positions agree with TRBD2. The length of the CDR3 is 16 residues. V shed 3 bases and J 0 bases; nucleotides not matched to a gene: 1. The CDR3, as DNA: TGTGCCAGCAGTTTCGGACTAGCGGCGAACACCGGGGAGCTGTTTTTT. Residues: CASSFGLAANTGELFF.